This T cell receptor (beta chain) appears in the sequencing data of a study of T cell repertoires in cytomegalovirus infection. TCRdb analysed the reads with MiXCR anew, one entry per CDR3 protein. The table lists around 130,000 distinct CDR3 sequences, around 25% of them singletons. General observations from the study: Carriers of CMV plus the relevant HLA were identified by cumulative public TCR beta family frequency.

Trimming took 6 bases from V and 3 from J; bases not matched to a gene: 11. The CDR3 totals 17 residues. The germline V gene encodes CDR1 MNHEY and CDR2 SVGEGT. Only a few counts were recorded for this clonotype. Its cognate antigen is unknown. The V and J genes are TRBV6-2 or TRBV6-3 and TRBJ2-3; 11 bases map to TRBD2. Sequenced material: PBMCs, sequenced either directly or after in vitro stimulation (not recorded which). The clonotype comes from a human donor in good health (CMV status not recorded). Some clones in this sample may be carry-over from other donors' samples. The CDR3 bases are TGTGCCAGCAGCGAAATATTAGCGGGAGGGCAAACAGATACGCAGTATTTT. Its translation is CASSEILAGGQTDTQYF.